This entry describes one TCR beta chain. Its antigen is unidentified. Any gene name here is a mouse gene name. The read ends 4 residues early relative to the CDR3; the germline J gene fills the gap. Other DNA variants within this sample encode the same CDR3. Markers used for sorting pooled cutaneous lymph node cells were CD4, CD8alpha, NKG2D, NKG2ACE and others. This record belongs to a study of CD8+ T cells in alopecia areata. Whole-study context: Each recipient was a roughly 7-11-week-old female C3H/HeJ mouse given skin from an approximately 6-13-month-old C3H/HeJ donor with spontaneous alopecia. Study-level points and caveats: Although TCR sharing was seen in mice, sharing across patients was less clear, possibly for HLA-related reasons.

This CDR3 has 13 amino acids. Germline trimming cut 6 bases from V and 2 bases from J; bases unmatched to any gene: 2. Germline assignment: CDR1 NSQYPW and CDR2 LRSPGD (reference sequence). Investigators isolated RNA and reverse transcribed it into cDNA to act as the sequencing template. Assay: immunoSEQ multiplex PCR; the TCRdb copy retains only in-frame clones and omits some. Listed here are roughly 260,000 clones without any singletons, the top ten holding approximately 1.2%. The TCR comes from a C3H/HeJ mouse with alopecia areata. MHC haplotype of the strain: H2-k. The specimen was CD4+ T cells sorted from a lymph node. V is TRBV1 and J is TRBJ2-5, with 7 positions matching TRBD1. Incomplete CDR3 DNA: TGCACCTGCAGGGGGGACAGCCAAGAC. Translating gives CTCRGDSQD. The entire CDR3 is CTCRGDSQDTQYF.